The clone carrying this TCR beta chain was seen at least ten times. What it binds is unknown. Time point here: sample taken at primary tumor resection. There were approximately 69 donors, all of them untreated patients with early-stage non-small cell lung cancer. The input material, whole RNA from tumor, nontumor lung or frozen PBMC, was sequenced unsorted. These data come from a study of spatial heterogeneity in lung cancer. The overall study: The count of detected beta-chain sequences consistently exceeded that of alpha-chain sequences. Study conclusions and caveats: In tumors, expanded intratumoral alpha and beta TCR counts tracked mutation counts.

Unique molecular identifiers tagged every individual TCR cDNA molecule. Via MiXCR, TCRdb re-called the 5' RACE reads, giving one row per CDR3 protein. The table lists around 100,000 distinct CDR3 sequences, 4.4% of them singletons. The sequence was collected from a male donor with early-stage non-small cell lung cancer. The source material was lung tumor tissue, sampled at surgery.

The DNA for the CDR3 is TGCGCCAGCAGGGCTACAGCGGCCACTGAAGCTTTCTTT. Amino acid sequence: CASRATAATEAFF. The V call is TRBV5-1, the J call TRBJ1-1; no firm D call. CDR3 length equals 13 residues. Deletions cut 5 bases from V and 4 bases from J, with 12 bases between. Germline CDR1 and CDR2: SGHRS and YFSETQ.